The 18 T cell receptor beta chains below all came from one sample that was sequenced in a study of blood T cell repertoires in COVID-19. The protocol was immunoSEQ multiplex PCR, while the TCRdb copy is restricted to in-frame clones and leaves out a portion. The top ten hold 9.5% to 10% of the sample, which has some 130,000 clones, around 83% seen once. Input material: peripheral blood. The origin of the receptors is a man aged 35 to 55 with active or convalescent COVID-19.

The chain is built from TRBV9 and TRBJ2-5, with TRBD1 matching 7 bases. The CDR3 is 13 residues long. Germline V lookup: CDR1 SGDLS, CDR2 YYNGEE. J gave up 5 bases and V 4 bases, and 5 bases lay outside the gene matches. CDR3 sequence (DNA): TGTGCCAGCAGCCCGACAGGGCGGGAGACCCAGTACTTC. Its translation: CASSPTGRETQYF.

In DNA, the CDR3 is TGTGCCATTCCTTCCGGGACACGGAACACCGGGGAGCTGTTTTTT. Encoded protein: CAIPSGTRNTGELFF. V and J are TRBV28 and TRBJ2-2; a possible D gene is TRBD1 (6 bases). In germline, CDR1 is MDHEN, CDR2 SYDVKM. This CDR3 spans 15 amino acids. V lost 10 bases and J lost 1, with 16 bases in between. Supplemented by reference TRBV28 and TRBJ2-2, the full variable domain reads DVKVTQSSRYLVKRTGEKVFLECVQDMDHENMFWYRQDPGLGLRLIYFSYDVKMKEKGDIPEGYSVSREKKERFSLILESASTNQTSMYLCAIPSGTRNTGELFFGEGSRLTVL.

The rearrangement joins TRBV4-1 to TRBJ2-4; 15 nucleotides line up with TRBD2. The CDR3 runs to 15 residues. J gave up 12 bases and V 3 bases, and 6 bases lay outside the gene matches. Germline V lookup: CDR1 MGHRA, CDR2 YSYEKL. The CDR3 nucleotides read TGCGCCAGCAGCCACCCGGGACTAGCGGGGGGCCCTCAGTACTTC. Its protein product is CASSHPGLAGGPQYF.

The gene calls are TRBV19 and TRBJ2-7; 9 nucleotides align to TRBD2. With 7 bases clipped from V and 5 bases from J, the junction kept 6 bases outside the gene matches. The CDR3 covers 13 residues. CDR1 is LNHDA and CDR2 is SQIVND in the germline V gene (reference sequence). The CDR3 is CASTGTSFHEQYF. CDR3 coding DNA: TGTGCCAGTACCGGGACTAGCTTCCACGAGCAGTACTTC. Based on the CDR3 plus reference TRBV19 and TRBJ2-7, the full variable domain is DGGITQSPKYLFRKEGQNVTLSCEQNLNHDAMYWYRQDPGQGLRLIYYSQIVNDFQKGDIAEGYSVSREKKESFPLTVTSAQKNPTAFYLCASTGTSFHEQYFGPGTRLTVT.

The V call is TRBV6-5, the J call TRBJ1-6, with D possibly matching TRBD1 (5 bases). Germline loops: CDR1 MNHEY, CDR2 SVGAGI. The V and J ends lost 6 bases and 8 bases respectively, with 14 bases between them. This CDR3 contains 14 residues. The CDR3, as DNA: TGTGCCAGCAGCAGGCTACCAGGGTATTCACCCCTCCACTTT. Translated: CASSRLPGYSPLHF.

This chain connects TRBV30 to TRBJ1-2; D not certain. Germline V gene lookup returns CDR1 GTSNPN and CDR2 SVGIG (reference sequence). With 1 base removed from V and 11 bases from J, the gap between germline ends came to 11 bases. The CDR3 length is 11 residues. The CDR3 DNA is TGTGCCTGGAGTGAACCTGGACTGTACACCTTC. Its protein is CAWSEPGLYTF. The full variable domain, its missing parts supplied by reference TRBV30 and TRBJ1-2, is SQTIHQWPATLVQPVGSPLSLECTVEGTSNPNLYWYRQAAGRGLQLLFYSVGIGQISSEVPQNLSASRPQDRQFILSSKKLLLSDSGFYLCAWSEPGLYTFGSGTRLTVV.

The genes are TRBV3-1 (or the pseudogene TRBV3-2) and TRBJ2-3; 8 bases align to TRBD1. The J segment lost 0 bases and the V segment lost 3 bases, leaving 8 bases of the junction unmatched. This CDR3 spans 17 amino acids. Per germline, CDR1 LGHDT and CDR2 YNNKEL (reference sequence). The CDR3 protein is CASSHPHGQGSTDTQYF. The CDR3 bases are TGTGCCAGCAGCCACCCCCACGGACAGGGCAGCACAGATACGCAGTATTTT.

This rearrangement joins TRBV7-9 to TRBJ2-3; D gene unclear. Germline CDR1 is SEHNR and CDR2 is FQNEAQ (reference sequence). The CDR3 is made up of 14 amino acids. The ends were cut back, 1 base at V and 4 bases at J, with 9 bases in the middle. The CDR3 DNA is TGTGCCAGCAGCTTAGAACACAATCCAGATACGCAGTATTTT. Translation gives CASSLEHNPDTQYF. The full variable domain, completed using reference TRBV7-9 and TRBJ2-3, is DTGVSQNPRHKITKRGQNVTFRCDPISEHNRLYWYRQTLGQGPEFLTYFQNEAQLEKSRLLSDRFSAERPKGSFSTLEIQRTEQGDSAMYLCASSLEHNPDTQYFGPGTRLTVL.

This rearrangement joins TRBV12-5 to TRBJ1-5; 7 bases fit TRBD1. The CDR3 covers 15 residues. V lost 6 bases to trimming and J lost 3 bases; unmatched junction nucleotides: 8. The germline V gene has CDR1 LGHNT and CDR2 FRNRAP. CDR3 amino acids: CASGIGGRDNQPQHF. The CDR3, as DNA: TGTGCTAGTGGAATAGGGGGCCGGGACAATCAGCCCCAGCATTTT.

This chain joins TRBV5-1 and TRBJ1-4, with 8 bases fitting TRBD1. CDR3 length equals 16 residues. Losses at the gene ends were 1 base for V and 3 bases for J; bases not matched to a gene: 5. Germline assignment: CDR1 SGHRS and CDR2 YFSETQ. The chain's CDR3 is CASSLQGAGANEKLFF. The CDR3 coding sequence is TGCGCCAGCAGCTTGCAGGGGGCTGGGGCTAATGAAAAACTGTTTTTT.

V usage is TRBV3-1 (or the pseudogene TRBV3-2) and J usage is TRBJ1-1; a weak D match, TRBD1 (6 bases). CDR1 and CDR2 (germline): LGHDT, YNNKEL (reference sequence). The V end lost 7 bases, the J end lost 1 base, and 7 bases lay between the germline ends. This CDR3 comprises 12 residues. The CDR3 sequence is CASKQGNTEAFF. CDR3 sequence (DNA): TGTGCCAGCAAACAGGGGAACACTGAAGCTTTCTTT.

In this sample, this clone turned up a few times. This chain links TRBV23-1 with TRBJ1-1; D not resolved. TRBV23-1 belongs to the ORF category, with a function that is uncertain. V dropped 2 bases and J dropped 5 bases, with 3 bases sitting between them. The CDR3 sequence is 11 residues long. The CDR3 coding sequence is TGCGCCAGCAGTCAACAGACTGAAGCTTTCTTT. This translates into CASSQQTEAFF.

V gene TRBV19 combines with J gene TRBJ2-2; TRBD1 is a possible D gene (5 bases). Trimming took off 7 bases at V and 1 base at J, with 10 bases between the two ends. The CDR3 spans 14 residues. The germline gives CDR1 LNHDA, CDR2 SQIVND (reference sequence). CDR3 DNA: TGTGCCAGTACGACACAGGTGAACACCGGGGAGCTGTTTTTT. It yields the protein CASTTQVNTGELFF.

The rearrangement links TRBV6-2 or TRBV6-3 to TRBJ1-5; TRBD1 agrees at 12 bases. With V trimmed by 5 bases and J by 0 bases, 11 bases remained unmatched. Germline V gene lookup returns CDR1 MNHEY and CDR2 SVGEGT. The CDR3 loop spans 19 amino acids. CDR3 DNA sequence: TGTGCCAGCAGTCCAGAAACCGGGACAGGGGGCTATAGCAATCAGCCCCAGCATTTT. Its protein is CASSPETGTGGYSNQPQHF.

This rearrangement joins TRBV10-3 to TRBJ1-1; 8 bases align to TRBD1. V shed 6 bases and J 0 bases; nucleotides not matched to a gene: 6. The CDR3 length is 15 residues. The germline V gene has CDR1 ENHRY and CDR2 SYGVKD. CDR3 sequence (DNA): TGTGCCATCAGGGACAGGGAGGGGATGAACACTGAAGCTTTCTTT. This sequence encodes CAIRDREGMNTEAFF.

The V and J genes are TRBV19 and TRBJ2-1; possible D gene TRBD2, 6 bases. CDR1 and CDR2 (germline): LNHDA, SQIVND (reference sequence). The ends were cut back, 5 bases at V and 4 bases at J, with 18 bases in the middle. This CDR3 is 16 amino acids long. This chain's CDR3 is CASSPSGRGTYNEQFF. The CDR3 DNA reads TGTGCCAGTAGTCCTTCGGGGCGGGGTACGTACAATGAGCAGTTCTTC.

This clone was counted a single time. The chain uses TRBV2 and TRBJ2-3, with 8 bases identical to TRBD1. The junction had 8 bases not matched to a gene; V was cut back by 6 bases and J by 6 bases. The germline V gene encodes CDR1 SNHLY and CDR2 FYNNEI. The CDR3 has 14 residues. CDR3 protein: CASSPGQVFDTQYF. The CDR3 DNA reads as TGTGCCAGCAGCCCGGGACAGGTCTTCGATACGCAGTATTTT.

This clone was counted only a few times. The chain employs TRBV9 and TRBJ1-1, with D hard to call. The CDR3 consists of 15 residues. Trimming took 2 bases from V and 0 from J, leaving 11 bases between them. CDR1 and CDR2 from the germline V gene are SGDLS and YYNGEE. The CDR3 nucleotides read TGTGCCAGCAGCGTTCTAACAGACATGAACACTGAAGCTTTCTTT. Amino acids: CASSVLTDMNTEAFF.